The 31 T cell receptor beta chains presented below share a single source sample, sequenced in a study of T cells after yellow fever vaccination. TCRdb reprocessed the 5' RACE reads with MiXCR, giving one entry per CDR3 protein. The data hold 300,000 or so distinct CDR3 sequences, with approximately 3.9% observed a single time. The sample consisted of PBMCs, taken 5 days after the yellow fever booster vaccination. Every receptor here comes from a man younger than 35 who received the YFV17D yellow fever vaccine.

This clonotype was detected many times. The rearrangement uses TRBV9 and TRBJ2-2; maybe TRBD1 (5 bases). There are 15 residues in the CDR3. Trimming removed 4 bases from V and 4 bases from J, with 14 bases in between. Germline V gene lookup returns CDR1 SGDLS and CDR2 YYNGEE. This CDR3 is CASSTGLGRTGELFF. The CDR3 nucleotides are TGTGCCAGCAGCACAGGCCTCGGACGCACCGGGGAGCTGTTTTTT.

The table lists this clonotype with many counts. The chain couples TRBV27 to TRBJ1-2, with a possible D match to TRBD1 (6 bases). The V and J ends lost 7 bases and 6 bases respectively, with 15 bases between them. CDR1 and CDR2 (germline): MNHEY, SMNVEV (reference sequence). This CDR3 spans 13 amino acids. The CDR3: CASTPDRKDGYTF. The CDR3 bases are TGTGCCAGCACTCCGGACAGAAAGGATGGCTACACCTTC.

In its sample, this clonotype was seen a few times. This CDR3 reads CSARPPRLAPETQYF. CDR3 DNA: TGCAGTGCTAGACCGCCGCGACTAGCACCAGAGACCCAGTACTTC. The chain employs TRBV20-1 and TRBJ2-5; TRBD2 matches at 7 bases. J was trimmed by 4 bases and V by 2 bases; bases with no gene match: 10. The CDR3 length is 15 residues. The germline CDR1 and CDR2 sequences are DFQATT and SNEGSKA (reference sequence).

The chain links TRBV7-3 to TRBJ2-7; D is unclear. Germline V gene lookup returns CDR1 SGHTA and CDR2 FQGTGA. The CDR3 totals 15 residues. V shed 5 bases and J shed 1 base, with 15 bases lying between them. The CDR3, as DNA: TGTGCCAGCAGCCCCCAAGGTGGGATATCCTACGAGCAGTACTTC. Its translation: CASSPQGGISYEQYF.

The sample holds a few counts of this clonotype. The chain combines TRBV14 with TRBJ1-4; 8 positions agree with TRBD1. Germline V gene sequence: CDR1 SGHDN, CDR2 FVKESK. CDR3 size: 17 residues. The trim removed 3 bases at V and 5 bases at J, leaving 11 bases unmatched. CDR3 nucleotides: TGTGCCAGCAGCCACCTAACTACTAACAGGGGGAATGAAAAACTGTTTTTT. Translation gives CASSHLTTNRGNEKLFF.

This clonotype was detected only a few times. The chain uses TRBV9 and TRBJ2-3; 9 bases align to TRBD2. Germline V gene lookup returns CDR1 SGDLS and CDR2 YYNGEE. The CDR3 totals 16 residues. The trim removed 2 bases at V and 3 bases at J, leaving 7 bases unmatched. The CDR3 sequence is CASSVEASGGTDTQYF. The CDR3 DNA reads as TGTGCCAGCAGCGTCGAGGCCAGCGGGGGGACAGATACGCAGTATTTT.

This sequence joins TRBV20-1 and TRBJ1-5, with D tentatively TRBD1 (6 bases). The CDR3 sequence is 15 residues long. V gave up 6 bases and J gave up 0 bases, with 15 bases separating them. Germline V lookup: CDR1 DFQATT, CDR2 SNEGSKA (reference sequence). CDR3 sequence (DNA): TGCAGTGCGACGGGGGGGGCGTATAGCAATCAGCCCCAGCATTTT. Amino acids: CSATGGAYSNQPQHF.

This chain links TRBV18 with TRBJ1-2, with 9 nucleotides matching TRBD1. The germline gives CDR1 KGHSH, CDR2 LQKENI. J was trimmed by 12 bases and V by 2 bases; bases with no gene match: 13. This CDR3 spans 15 amino acids. The chain's CDR3 is CASSPVTGGEADHTF. The CDR3 region has the DNA TGTGCCAGCTCACCAGTAACAGGGGGCGAGGCCGATCACACCTTC.

The gene calls are TRBV27 and TRBJ2-1, with TRBD1 matching 9 bases. Looked up from germline, CDR1 is MNHEY and CDR2 is SMNVEV (reference sequence). This CDR3 comprises 16 residues. V trimming: 3 bases; J trimming: 5 bases; junction bases outside the gene matches: 8. The chain's CDR3 is CASSFVGTGSHNEQFF. CDR3 coding DNA: TGTGCCAGCAGTTTTGTCGGGACAGGGTCCCACAATGAGCAGTTCTTC.

This clonotype was observed a few times. This chain joins TRBV7-3 and TRBJ1-1; 7 bases agree with TRBD1. CDR1 and CDR2 from the germline V gene are SGHTA and FQGTGA. The V gene end was trimmed by 4 bases and the J gene end by 5 bases; junction bases not matched to a gene: 7. The CDR3 contains 14 residues. The DNA for the CDR3 is TGTGCCAGCAGCTCTAATCAGGGGGTAACTGAAGCTTTCTTT. Its translation: CASSSNQGVTEAFF.

This clonotype was recorded many times. The chain links TRBV24-1 to TRBJ2-1; D gene ambiguous. CDR1 is KGHDR and CDR2 is SFDVKD in the germline V gene. V lost 9 bases to trimming and J lost 9 bases, with 8 bases between them. This CDR3 contains 10 residues. CDR3 DNA sequence: TGTGCCACCGCCCCCGTTGAGCAGTTCTTC. Protein: CATAPVEQFF.

In this sample, this clonotype turned up many times. The chain carries TRBV6-2 or TRBV6-3 and TRBJ2-6; D is unresolved. This CDR3 spans 14 amino acids. The ends were cut back, 5 bases at V and 1 base at J, with 6 bases in the middle. Looked up from germline, CDR1 is MNHEY and CDR2 is SVGEGT. The CDR3 here is CASSPLSGANVLTF. CDR3 DNA: TGTGCCAGCAGTCCTCTTTCTGGGGCCAACGTCCTGACTTTC.

The chain couples TRBV5-4 to TRBJ2-1; TRBD1 matches at 7 bases. The CDR3 consists of 14 residues. Trimming cost V 3 bases and J 7 bases; bases outside gene matches: 7. The V gene's germline CDR1 is SGHNT and CDR2 YYREEE (reference sequence). CDR3 region: CASSSAGTDNEQFF. The CDR3 bases are TGTGCCAGCAGCTCCGCCGGGACAGATAATGAGCAGTTCTTC.

This clonotype was seen a handful of times. The V gene is TRBV9, the J gene TRBJ2-7; TRBD1 matches 12 bases. The ends lost 0 bases at V and 5 bases at J; junction bases unmatched: 6. Germline V gene data show CDR1 as SGDLS and CDR2 as YYNGEE. This CDR3 is built from 16 residues. Here the CDR3 reads CASSVGFWDRGHEQYF. The CDR3 bases are TGTGCCAGCAGCGTAGGCTTCTGGGACAGGGGGCACGAGCAGTACTTC.

In this sample, this clonotype turned up a few times. This chain connects TRBV2 to TRBJ2-6; no definite D call. Trimming took off 7 bases at V and 4 bases at J, with 14 bases between the two ends. Germline-derived CDR1 and CDR2 are SNHLY and FYNNEI. This CDR3 contains 15 residues. The CDR3 DNA is TGTGCCAGCAAAGGCGTTGCGCTAGGGGCCAACGTCCTGACTTTC. It codes for CASKGVALGANVLTF. Full variable domain (missing parts from reference TRBV2 and TRBJ2-6): EPEVTQTPSHQVTQMGQEVILRCVPISNHLYFYWYRQILGQKVEFLVSFYNNEISEKSEIFDDQFSVERPDGSNFTLKIRSTKLEDSAMYFCASKGVALGANVLTFGAGSRLTVL.

The rearrangement links TRBV14 to TRBJ2-5; possibly TRBD1 for D (6 bases). V lost 2 bases and J lost 7, with 14 bases in between. The CDR3 runs 14 residues. From germline, CDR1 is SGHDN and CDR2 FVKESK. CDR3 sequence: CASSQITGWGTQYF. DNA of the CDR3: TGTGCCAGCAGCCAAATTACAGGGTGGGGGACCCAGTACTTC.

This clonotype occurred a few times. The chain uses TRBV7-9 and TRBJ1-4, with TRBD1 as a possible D gene (5 bases). This CDR3 comprises 12 residues. The V and J ends lost 4 bases and 8 bases respectively, with 8 bases between them. Looked up from germline, CDR1 is SEHNR and CDR2 is FQNEAQ (reference sequence). In DNA, the CDR3 is TGTGCCAGCAGCTGGGGACCCGAAAAACTGTTTTTT. Translating it yields CASSWGPEKLFF.

This clonotype was observed a few times. The chain recombines TRBV12-3 or TRBV12-4 with TRBJ2-3; perhaps D is TRBD1 or TRBD2 (5 bases each). The CDR3 sequence is 18 residues long. V was pared by 8 bases and J by 8 bases, with 32 bases between. The CDR3 sequence is CASANPVGWDPRPGTQYF. The CDR3 nucleotides are TGTGCCAGCGCCAACCCCGTCGGGTGGGACCCCAGGCCCGGTACGCAGTATTTT.

V usage is TRBV5-5 and J usage is TRBJ2-6; a possible D gene is TRBD1 (5 bases). V lost 0 bases and J lost 0, with 10 bases in between. CDR1 is SGHKS and CDR2 is YYEKEE in the germline V gene (reference sequence). The CDR3 is made up of 17 amino acids. The CDR3 sequence is CASSLAVRDSGANVLTF. CDR3 in DNA: TGTGCCAGCAGCTTGGCGGTCAGGGACTCTGGGGCCAACGTCCTGACTTTC.

This rearrangement joins TRBV5-4 to TRBJ2-2; 11 positions match TRBD2. V lost 4 bases to trimming and J lost 2 bases; unmatched junction nucleotides: 13. Germline CDR1 SGHNT, CDR2 YYREEE (reference sequence). CDR3 size: 19 residues. CDR3 in amino acids: CASSQYIHSGGANTGELFF. In DNA form, the CDR3 reads TGTGCCAGCAGCCAGTACATACATAGCGGGGGGGCCAACACCGGGGAGCTGTTTTTT.

The genes are TRBV6-2 or TRBV6-3 and TRBJ2-7; no reliable D call. CDR1 is MNHEY and CDR2 is SVGEGT in the germline V gene. CDR3 length equals 13 residues. V was pared by 2 bases and J by 7 bases, with 12 bases between. The CDR3 protein is CASSYESLWEQYF. In nucleotides, the CDR3 is TGTGCCAGCAGTTACGAGTCGTTGTGGGAGCAGTACTTC.

The CDR3 DNA is TGTGCCAGCAGCTGGGCCCTACTCCACGGGGCCAACGTCCTGACTTTC. Encoded protein: CASSWALLHGANVLTF. The chain links TRBV5-5 to TRBJ2-6; D unclear. The CDR3 runs 16 residues. CDR1 is SGHKS, CDR2 YYEKEE, per germline (reference sequence). Trimming left V 3 bases short and J 4 bases short, with 14 bases between.

The chain couples TRBV6-5 to TRBJ1-3, with 9 bases that match TRBD1. V was clipped by 9 bases and J by 5 bases; unmatched bases: 8. The CDR3 runs to 14 residues. The germline V gene has CDR1 MNHEY and CDR2 SVGAGI. This CDR3 reads CASSTGGKRNTIYF. CDR3 nucleotide sequence: TGTGCCAGTTCTACAGGGGGCAAACGAAACACCATATATTTT.

This clonotype was observed a handful of times. This chain uses TRBV9 with TRBJ1-3; TRBD1 agrees at 8 bases. Trimming cost V 3 bases and J 5 bases; bases outside gene matches: 4. This CDR3 comprises 14 residues. Germline values: CDR1 SGDLS, CDR2 YYNGEE. Written as DNA, the CDR3 is TGTGCCAGCAGCGCGCGGACAGGGAGAAACACCATATATTTT. Its translation is CASSARTGRNTIYF. The variable domain in full, completed from reference TRBV9 and TRBJ1-3, reads DSGVTQTPKHLITATGQRVTLRCSPRSGDLSVYWYQQSLDQGLQFLIQYYNGEERAKGNILERFSAQQFPDLHSELNLSSLELGDSALYFCASSARTGRNTIYFGEGSWLTVV.

This clonotype has only a few counts. This chain links TRBV12-3 or TRBV12-4 with TRBJ2-1; D unresolved. V shed 4 bases and J shed 3 bases, with 13 bases lying between them. The CDR3 contains 15 residues. Written as DNA, the CDR3 is TGTGCCAGCAGTTCCGACCCACAGATCTACAATGAGCAGTTCTTC. Translated, it gives CASSSDPQIYNEQFF.

The CDR3 spells CSVQDTNYGYTF. CDR3 sequence (DNA): TGCAGCGTCCAGGACACTAACTATGGCTACACCTTC. The chain has TRBV29-1 and TRBJ1-2; a weak D match, TRBD1 (5 bases). CDR3 size: 12 residues. Deletions cut 6 bases from V and 0 bases from J, with 8 bases between. CDR1 and CDR2 from the germline V gene are SQVTM and ANQGSEA. The full variable domain, its missing parts supplied by reference TRBV29-1 and TRBJ1-2, is SAVISQKPSRDICQRGTSLTIQCQVDSQVTMMFWYRQQPGQSLTLIATANQGSEATYESGFVIDKFPISRPNLTFSTLTVSNMSPEDSSIYLCSVQDTNYGYTFGSGTRLTVV.

Concerning this clonotype itself: A much larger clone differs from this one at a single base, so this may be a read error. The genes are TRBV6-6 and TRBJ2-2, with D hard to call. The V and J ends lost 5 bases and 5 bases respectively, with 9 bases between them. CDR1 is MNHNY and CDR2 is SVGAGI in the germline V gene (reference sequence). The CDR3 runs 13 residues. Written as DNA, the CDR3 is TGTGCCAGCAGTCACGTTACAACCGGGGAGCTGTTTTTT. Its protein is CASSHVTTGELFF.

This clonotype was seen repeatedly, ten times or more. This chain joins TRBV7-9 and TRBJ1-3; D is ambiguous. Trimming took off 5 bases at V and 2 bases at J, with 13 bases between the two ends. The CDR3 sequence is 15 residues long. Germline V lookup: CDR1 SEHNR, CDR2 FQNEAQ (reference sequence). The CDR3 bases are TGTGCCAGCAGCCTGGCTGAGTTCCCTGGAAACACCATATATTTT. Protein sequence: CASSLAEFPGNTIYF.

This clonotype has ten or more counts. This rearrangement joins TRBV7-2 to TRBJ2-3, with TRBD2 identical over 9 bases. The germline gives CDR1 SGHTA, CDR2 FQGNSA. V gave up 5 bases and J gave up 3 bases; unmatched junction bases: 12. There are 17 residues in the CDR3. For the CDR3, the DNA is TGTGCCAGCAGCCCCTGGGGAGCGGGGGGCTGGACAGATACGCAGTATTTT. This sequence encodes CASSPWGAGGWTDTQYF.

This clonotype was picked up a small number of times. The rearrangement joins TRBV11-2 to TRBJ2-3, with TRBD2 matching 11 bases. The CDR3 loop spans 17 amino acids. The junction had 8 bases not matched to a gene; V was cut back by 5 bases and J by 1 base. The germline CDR1 and CDR2 sequences are SGHAT and FQNNGV. CDR3 DNA: TGTGCCAGCAGCGTCGCCTTACTAGCGGGGGGCACAGATACGCAGTATTTT. Its translation is CASSVALLAGGTDTQYF.

This clonotype was detected many times. The chain carries TRBV20-1 and TRBJ2-3; D uncertain. V lost 0 bases, J lost 1 base, and 17 bases lay in between. CDR1 and CDR2 (germline): DFQATT, SNEGSKA (reference sequence). CDR3 length: 17 amino acids. The CDR3 DNA reads TGCAGTGCTAGAGACCCGGCGAGAGGCCCCGGCACAGATACGCAGTATTTT. Translation gives CSARDPARGPGTDTQYF.